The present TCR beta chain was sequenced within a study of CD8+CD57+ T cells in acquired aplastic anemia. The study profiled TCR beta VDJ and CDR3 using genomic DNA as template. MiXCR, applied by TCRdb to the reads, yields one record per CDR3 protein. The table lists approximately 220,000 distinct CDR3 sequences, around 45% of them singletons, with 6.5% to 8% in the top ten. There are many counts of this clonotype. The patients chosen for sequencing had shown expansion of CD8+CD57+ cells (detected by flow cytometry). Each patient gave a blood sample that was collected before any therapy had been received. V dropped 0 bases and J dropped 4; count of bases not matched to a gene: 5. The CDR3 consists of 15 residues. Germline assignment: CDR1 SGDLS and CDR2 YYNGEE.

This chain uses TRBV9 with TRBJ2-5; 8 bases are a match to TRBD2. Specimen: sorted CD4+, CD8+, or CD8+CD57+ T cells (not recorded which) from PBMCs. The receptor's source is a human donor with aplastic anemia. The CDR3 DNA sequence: TGTGCCAGCAGCGTAGGCCGGGGGGGCAGAGAGACCCAGTACTTC. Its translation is CASSVGRGGRETQYF.